What follows is one T cell receptor beta chain and its context. Antigen unknown. In germline, CDR1 is MNHEY, CDR2 SMNVEV (reference sequence). There are 14 residues in the CDR3. The library was made from cDNA and included unique molecular identifiers. TCRdb re-called the PCR reads with MiXCR, one entry per CDR3 protein. In the table there are about 380,000 distinct CDR3 sequences, roughly 35% of which are singletons. This record comes from a study of post-analysis software for immune sequencing data. Study-wide background: The study covered relapsing-remitting, secondary progressive and progressive-relapsing courses of multiple sclerosis. Whole-study findings and limits: Clustering by F measure revealed strong co-clustering among samples prepared together in one batch. Relative to controls, patients with multiple sclerosis showed significantly lower normalized Chao1 diversity. Relative to controls, patients had about 5 TRBV segments at higher frequency, with TRBV5-6, TRBV5-1 and TRBV20-1 among these.

V and J are TRBV27 and TRBJ2-4, with a possible D match to TRBD2 (6 bases). The DNA end is more similar to TRBJ2-7, so the J call may be wrong. Sequencing used blood. This clonotype was sampled from a girl aged 10 to 17 with multiple sclerosis. This CDR3 reads CASSLYSGPYEQYF. The DNA for the CDR3 is TGTGCCAGCAGTTTATATAGCGGACCCTACGAGCAGTACTTC.